The present T cell receptor beta chain was sequenced within a study of read filtering for tumor transcriptome and immune sequencing. Study-wide background: TCR-mapped reads were about 3.5 to 10.27 million with IR-seq versus roughly 80 to 1,300 with RNA-seq.

Germline CDR1 is SGHNT and CDR2 is YYREEE (reference sequence). The CDR3 is 16 residues long. The V gene end was trimmed by 4 bases and the J gene end by 4 bases; junction bases not matched to a gene: 9. This library used approximately 0.4 ug RNA and molecular barcoded adaptors spanning alpha/delta and beta/gamma chains. TCRdb called the reads again in MiXCR, with one record for every CDR3 protein. The sample carries 75,000 to 95,000 distinct CDR3 sequences, under 25% recorded once. The sequenced sample was a population of CD138-negative cells sorted from bone marrow. The sequence was collected from a donor aged 40 or over with multiple myeloma. The chain has TRBV5-4 and TRBJ2-3; the match to TRBD2 covers 10 bases. CDR3 sequence reads: CASSPPIAGGADTQYF. The CDR3 region has the DNA TGTGCCAGCAGCCCGCCAATAGCGGGGGGCGCAGATACGCAGTATTTT.